This T cell receptor beta chain is drawn from a study of T-cell memory formation after mild COVID-19. In the study overall: The two donors had largely donor-specific TCR clusters.

Study-level findings and limits: In pre-infection memory, a portion of responding clones appeared, which suggested that cross-reactive memory joined.

This CDR3 is 13 amino acids long. The V gene's germline CDR1 is SGDLS and CDR2 YYNGEE. Trimming shortened V by 3 bases and J by 5 bases, and 11 bases separated the two germline ends. TCRdb re-called the 5' RACE reads with MiXCR, one entry per CDR3 protein. This repertoire shows 250,000 or so distinct CDR3 sequences, 18% found once; its top ten account for under 25%. This clonotype was detected only a few times. What it binds is not known. This chain links TRBV9 with TRBJ2-5; D is ambiguous. Sequenced sample: PBMCs or a T cell subset sorted from them (not recorded which). This TCR was recovered from a man younger than 35 who had mild COVID-19 (a few samples of this study predate the infection). Cell type and time point are not known. CDR3 sequence: CASSAAPGETQYF. The CDR3 DNA is TGTGCCAGCAGCGCCGCCCCCGGGGAGACCCAGTACTTC.